A single sample gave rise to the 13 T cell receptor beta chains below, sequenced in a study of beta chain features in type 1 diabetes. Study-level findings and limits: The study found moderately but significantly shorter TCRB CDR3s in all four CD4+ subsets of Type 1 diabetes patients.

TCRB transcripts that were expressed got sequenced, as all of the isolated RNA had been reverse transcribed. Using immunoSEQ multiplex PCR, the repertoire was profiled, and TCRdb retains in-frame clones only, with some absent. The table lists 640,000 or so clones, more than 12% of them singletons. No cognate antigen is known for these TCRs. The sequenced material came from naive CD4+ T cells from blood. The receptors were sampled from a young man with type 1 diabetes.

The table lists this clone with a few counts. The chain has TRBV5-1 and TRBJ2-7; 8 positions match TRBD2. Germline values: CDR1 SGHRS, CDR2 YFSETQ. The V segment lost 4 bases and the J segment 0 bases; nucleotides outside the gene matches: 12. There are 17 residues in the CDR3. CDR3: CASSLNPLAASSYEQYF. The DNA of the CDR3 is TGCGCCAGCAGCCTGAACCCACTAGCGGCCAGCTCCTACGAGCAGTACTTC.

This chain connects TRBV29-1 to TRBJ1-4, with TRBD1 as a possible D gene (5 bases). The length of the CDR3 is 12 residues. Trimming cost V 7 bases and J 8 bases, with 14 bases left between them. CDR1 is SQVTM, CDR2 ANQGSEA, per germline. The DNA of the CDR3 is TGCAGCGGGGGCAGTATGCAGGAAAAACTGTTTTTT. Amino acids: CSGGSMQEKLFF.

The V and J genes are TRBV29-1 and TRBJ2-3, with 9 bases aligning to TRBD1. This CDR3 region has 16 residues. The V gene's germline CDR1 is SQVTM and CDR2 ANQGSEA. V lost 8 bases to trimming and J lost 4 bases; unmatched junction nucleotides: 16. The CDR3 coding sequence is TGCAGCCCACGTGGTTTTCAGGGACAGGGCCCAGATACGCAGTATTTT. Encoded protein: CSPRGFQGQGPDTQYF.

The gene calls are TRBV5-1 and TRBJ2-4; possible D gene TRBD2, 6 bases. The CDR3 has 14 residues. Germline CDR1 and CDR2: SGHRS and YFSETQ. Trimming shortened V by 0 bases and J by 8 bases, and 12 bases separated the two germline ends. This CDR3 is CASSLGLDGYIQYF. The CDR3 nucleotides are TGCGCCAGCAGCTTGGGACTAGATGGTTACATTCAGTACTTC.

In the case of this clone: Other DNA sequences in this specimen translate into the identical CDR3. As DNA, the CDR3 is TGTGCCAGCAGCCTATATACAGATACGCAGTATTTT. Protein sequence: CASSLYTDTQYF. The chain carries TRBV7-2 and TRBJ2-3; D is ambiguous. The length of the CDR3 is 12 residues. V was shortened by 5 bases and J by 3 bases, with 6 bases between the two germline ends. The germline gives CDR1 SGHTA, CDR2 FQGNSA. Variable domain in full (rest from reference TRBV7-2 and TRBJ2-3): GAGVSQSPSNKVTEKGKDVELRCDPISGHTALYWYRQSLGQGLEFLIYFQGNSAPDKSGLPSDRFSAERTGGSVSTLTIQRTQQEDSAVYLCASSLYTDTQYFGPGTRLTVL.

This clone was found a few times. The chain has TRBV29-1 and TRBJ2-5; D not resolved. The germline V and J ends were trimmed by 8 bases and 2 bases, with 21 bases remaining between them. There are 15 residues in the CDR3. The germline V gene encodes CDR1 SQVTM and CDR2 ANQGSEA. CDR3 coding DNA: TGCAGCCCCTGCCCGCAGTCTCGCTGGCAAGAGACCCAGTACTTC. Translated: CSPCPQSRWQETQYF.

The V call is TRBV30, the J call TRBJ2-5; 8 bases map to TRBD2. The J segment lost 5 bases and the V segment lost 0 bases, leaving 2 bases of the junction unmatched. CDR3 length equals 13 residues. Germline V lookup: CDR1 GTSNPN, CDR2 SVGIG (reference sequence). CDR3 bases: TGTGCCTGGAGTGTACGGGGGGGCGAGACCCAGTACTTC. Translated, it gives CAWSVRGGETQYF.

This clone was seen more than once but under ten times. V is TRBV6-4 and J is TRBJ2-1; D unresolved. The CDR3 contains 11 residues. V was shortened by 2 bases and J by 11 bases, with 7 bases between the two germline ends. Looked up from germline, CDR1 is MRHNA and CDR2 is SNTAGT. CDR3 nucleotide sequence: TGTGCCAGCAGTGACACGGAGAAGCAGTTCTTC. This codes for CASSDTEKQFF.

The sample holds a few counts of this clone. The chain employs TRBV7-9 and TRBJ1-5, with 7 nucleotides matching TRBD1. J gave up 4 bases and V 3 bases, and 6 bases lay outside the gene matches. Germline-derived CDR1 and CDR2 are SEHNR and FQNEAQ (reference sequence). CDR3 length equals 15 residues. CDR3 protein: CASSFSGQNNQPQHF. The CDR3 coding sequence is TGTGCCAGCAGCTTCTCGGGACAGAATAATCAGCCCCAGCATTTT.

This CDR3 is CASSVVGQGGEQYF. CDR3 nucleotides: TGTGCCAGCAGCGTAGTGGGTCAGGGTGGCGAGCAGTACTTC. The chain carries TRBV9 and TRBJ2-7; D is possibly TRBD1 (5 bases). V gave up 0 bases and J gave up 6 bases, with 13 bases separating them. Germline V gene lookup returns CDR1 SGDLS and CDR2 YYNGEE. The CDR3 covers 14 residues.

This clone was picked up a small number of times. The chain has TRBV29-1 and TRBJ2-2; possible D gene TRBD1, 6 bases. The length of the CDR3 is 14 residues. The germline V gene has CDR1 SQVTM and CDR2 ANQGSEA. Trimming shortened V by 7 bases and J by 1 base, and 13 bases separated the two germline ends. The CDR3 loop reads CSAISTGNTGELFF. In nucleotides, the CDR3 is TGCAGCGCCATCTCGACAGGGAACACCGGGGAGCTGTTTTTT.

V usage is TRBV6-5 and J usage is TRBJ2-6; D could derive from TRBD1 or TRBD2 (5 bases each). The CDR3 contains 13 residues. The ends were cut back, 8 bases at V and 1 base at J, with 6 bases in the middle. Looked up from germline, CDR1 is MNHEY and CDR2 is SVGAGI. In nucleotides, the CDR3 is TGTGCCAGCGGGGGATCTGGGGCCAACGTCCTGACTTTC. Its protein product is CASGGSGANVLTF.

In DNA, the CDR3 is TGTGCCAGTATATCGGTGAACACTGAAGCTTTCTTT. It is translated as CASISVNTEAFF. The rearrangement joins TRBV19 to TRBJ1-1, with unresolved D. V was trimmed by 7 bases and J by 0 bases, leaving 6 bases between them. The CDR3 has 12 residues. Germline CDR1 and CDR2: LNHDA and SQIVND (reference sequence).